This T cell receptor (beta chain) was found in a study of blood T cell repertoires in COVID-19 (TCRdb year 2020). In the study overall: Samples covering the acute and convalescent phases of COVID-19 were provided by collaborators in the United States, Italy and Spain. The prospective study material was composed of cDNA or gDNA derived from T cells, B-cell-depleted T cells, or PBMCs. Deeply sampled blood TCRbeta repertoires from subjects exposed to, actively infected with, or recovered from COVID-19 were included in the dataset. The repertoires were released in a freely available public database meant as a resource for research on the immune response to SARS-CoV-2. Samples were obtained from the ongoing ImmuneRACE study (first 160 participants) and from over 1,000 subjects provided by 6 global collaborators. The sample metadata nearly always contained a de-identified subject ID, COVID-19 status, age in years and sex. HLA class I and class II types, where available, came from metadata supplied by the sample provider rather than from assay-based typing.

TCRbeta CDR3 regions were amplified from genomic DNA using the immunoSEQ Assay, a bias-controlled multiplex PCR. The study's processing was this. Within the assay, amplification of reference gene primers was used to estimate how many nucleated cells each sample contained. To quantify the absolute abundance of each unique TCRbeta CDR3 rearrangement, sequence reads were collapsed and filtered. For each sample, productive Simpson clonality was calculated by taking the square root of Simpson's diversity index across productive rearrangements. TCRdb stores this immuneACCESS table with in-frame sequences only. Part of the clones is absent; in the studies checked, under half of the shortfall reflects unresolved V genes, and no reason is known for the rest. V and J calls and clone size come straight from that table; D and trimming were deduced from the DNA. The sample includes around 74,000 clones, with more than 75% observed a single time. Together, the top ten hold approximately 15% of the sample.

Whole blood was collected in K2EDTA tubes by collaborating institutions according to the institutions' own protocols. For TCRbeta analysis, collaborators shipped samples as frozen whole blood, isolated PBMCs, or DNA extracted from either of those sample types. The germline V gene supplies CDR1 LGHNA and CDR2 YNFKEQ. At the junction V is shortened by 4 bases and J by 10 bases; bases outside the gene matches: 12. From the cysteine up to the phenylalanine, the CDR3 has a length of 16 residues. Kept here is only the CDR3 DNA, which spans 48 bases and is read in frame from base 1. With regard to this clone: There is no known antigen for this receptor. No base quality values were provided; no much bigger clone lies one nucleotide off.

The research as a whole found: Clinical and demographic metadata were provided uncurated, with the amount varying by source and participant.

Rearrangement joined TRBV4-2 to TRBJ1-6; a stretch of 8 junction bases matches TRBD1. The TCR originated in a woman at least 80 years old with active or convalescent COVID-19. Sequences were obtained from peripheral blood. The CDR3 is CASSPRAGQGGSPLHF. The nucleotide sequence is TGTGCCAGCAGCCCCCGAGCCGGACAGGGTGGATCACCCCTCCACTTT.